A selection of T cell receptor beta chains follows, all from one sample in a study of cytomegalovirus exposure and HLA in healthy donors. Assay used: immunoSEQ multiplex PCR; TCRdb lists only in-frame clones, some missing. Of 150,000 to 250,000 clones detected, roughly four fifths appear once; the ten largest clones hold about 0.092%. Sequenced sample: PBMCs. The source of these receptors is a boy younger than 10 in good health and CMV-seronegative. Each CDR3 is given with its conserved first and last residue. Fields, in order: V gene, D gene, clone size, J gene, CDR3 protein, CDR3 DNA. The D gene is left open where the match is weak. Where a row states a size, it is once, few, many or the class of an expanded clone; other rows omit it.

v_gene: TRBV19
d_gene: .
abundance: .
j_gene: TRBJ2-3
CDR3aa: CASSMGGSTDTQYF
CDR3nt: TGTGCCAGTAGTATGGGCGGGAGCACAGATACGCAGTATTTT

v_gene: TRBV11-2
d_gene: TRBD1
abundance: few
j_gene: TRBJ2-1
CDR3aa: CASSLAANRGWFGEQFF
CDR3nt: TGTGCCAGCAGCTTAGCCGCCAACAGGGGATGGTTCGGTGAGCAGTTCTTC

v_gene: TRBV6-1
d_gene: .
abundance: once
j_gene: TRBJ2-5
CDR3aa: CASSTGLETQYF
CDR3nt: TGTGCCAGCAGTACAGGGCTAGAGACCCAGTACTTC

v_gene: TRBV4-3
d_gene: TRBD2
abundance: .
j_gene: TRBJ2-1
CDR3aa: CASSQEGKASGGHEQFF
CDR3nt: TGCGCCAGCAGCCAAGAAGGAAAGGCTAGCGGGGGCCATGAGCAGTTCTTC

v_gene: TRBV15
d_gene: .
abundance: .
j_gene: TRBJ2-6
CDR3aa: CATSRTGSGANVLTF
CDR3nt: TGTGCCACCAGCAGAACCGGCTCTGGGGCCAACGTCCTGACTTTC

v_gene: TRBV2
d_gene: .
abundance: .
j_gene: TRBJ2-3
CDR3aa: CASKGGMTSTDTQYF
CDR3nt: TGTGCCAGCAAGGGAGGAATGACTAGCACAGATACGCAGTATTTT

v_gene: TRBV28
d_gene: .
abundance: .
j_gene: TRBJ1-2
CDR3aa: CASSSRQHPAGYTF
CDR3nt: TGTGCCAGCAGTTCCCGACAGCACCCTGCTGGCTACACCTTC

v_gene: TRBV10-3
d_gene: .
abundance: .
j_gene: TRBJ1-2
CDR3aa: CAIRNRTESGYTF
CDR3nt: TGTGCCATCAGAAATCGGACAGAAAGTGGCTACACCTTC

v_gene: TRBV7-3
d_gene: .
abundance: .
j_gene: TRBJ2-3
CDR3aa: CASSPGTPGDTQYF
CDR3nt: TGTGCCAGCAGCCCAGGGACACCAGGAGATACGCAGTATTTT

v_gene: TRBV4-3
d_gene: TRBD1
abundance: few
j_gene: TRBJ1-5
CDR3aa: CASSQNEGAEPQHF
CDR3nt: TGCGCCAGCAGTCAAAACGAGGGGGCAGAGCCCCAGCATTTT

v_gene: TRBV7-2
d_gene: .
abundance: .
j_gene: TRBJ1-1
CDR3aa: CASSPTWGQGYTEAFF
CDR3nt: TGTGCCAGCAGCCCGACTTGGGGCCAGGGCTACACTGAAGCTTTCTTT

v_gene: TRBV30
d_gene: .
abundance: .
j_gene: TRBJ2-5
CDR3aa: CAWSINGQETQYF
CDR3nt: TGTGCCTGGAGTATAAACGGCCAAGAGACCCAGTACTTC

v_gene: TRBV6-1
d_gene: TRBD1
abundance: once
j_gene: TRBJ2-3
CDR3aa: CASSTGGDTQYF
CDR3nt: TGTGCCAGTTCCACAGGGGGAGATACGCAGTATTTT

v_gene: TRBV7-9
d_gene: TRBD1
abundance: .
j_gene: TRBJ1-1
CDR3aa: CASSQGTGRPEAFF
CDR3nt: TGTGCCAGCAGCCAAGGGACAGGGAGGCCTGAAGCTTTCTTT

v_gene: TRBV2
d_gene: .
abundance: few
j_gene: TRBJ1-2
CDR3aa: CASSEGPEGDYGYTF
CDR3nt: TGTGCCAGCAGTGAGGGGCCCGAAGGAGACTATGGCTACACCTTC

v_gene: TRBV19
d_gene: TRBD1
abundance: .
j_gene: TRBJ1-2
CDR3aa: CASSINPRQGVVYGYTF
CDR3nt: TGTGCCAGTAGTATAAACCCTCGACAGGGGGTAGTCTATGGCTACACCTTC

v_gene: TRBV4-2
d_gene: .
abundance: .
j_gene: TRBJ2-7
CDR3aa: CASSQARSYEQYF
CDR3nt: TGTGCCAGCAGCCAAGCCCGCTCCTACGAGCAGTACTTC

v_gene: TRBV18
d_gene: TRBD1
abundance: .
j_gene: TRBJ1-5
CDR3aa: CASSPGQVNQPQHF
CDR3nt: TGTGCCAGCTCACCGGGACAGGTTAATCAGCCCCAGCATTTT

v_gene: TRBV5-6
d_gene: .
abundance: .
j_gene: TRBJ1-2
CDR3aa: CASTSRPRQINYGYTF
CDR3nt: TGTGCCAGCACCTCCCGGCCCAGACAAATTAACTATGGCTACACCTTC

v_gene: TRBV10-1
d_gene: TRBD1
abundance: .
j_gene: TRBJ2-1
CDR3aa: CARHDRVGNEQFF
CDR3nt: TGCGCCAGACACGACAGGGTGGGCAATGAGCAGTTCTTC

v_gene: TRBV4-3
d_gene: .
abundance: .
j_gene: TRBJ1-1
CDR3aa: CASSQAYSISTEAFF
CDR3nt: TGCGCCAGCAGCCAAGCGTATAGTATCTCAACTGAAGCTTTCTTT

v_gene: TRBV10-3
d_gene: .
abundance: .
j_gene: TRBJ1-1
CDR3aa: CAISEGGLIRSTEAFF
CDR3nt: TGTGCCATCAGTGAGGGGGGCCTTATAAGAAGCACTGAAGCTTTCTTT

v_gene: TRBV11-3
d_gene: TRBD2
abundance: once
j_gene: TRBJ2-1
CDR3aa: CASSPGGYNEQFF
CDR3nt: TGTGCCAGCAGCCCGGGGGGGTACAATGAGCAGTTCTTC

v_gene: TRBV5-1
d_gene: TRBD2
abundance: few
j_gene: TRBJ2-7
CDR3aa: CASSFGPSGVYEQYF
CDR3nt: TGCGCCAGCAGCTTCGGTCCTAGCGGGGTCTACGAGCAGTACTTC

v_gene: TRBV4-3
d_gene: .
abundance: .
j_gene: TRBJ1-2
CDR3aa: CASSQEGAPGHYGYTF
CDR3nt: TGCGCCAGCAGCCAAGAAGGGGCGCCAGGCCACTATGGCTACACCTTC

v_gene: TRBV4-2
d_gene: .
abundance: .
j_gene: TRBJ2-5
CDR3aa: CASSQGIGLSLETQYF
CDR3nt: TGTGCCAGCAGCCAAGGGATAGGACTATCCCTCGAGACCCAGTACTTC

v_gene: TRBV7-9
d_gene: .
abundance: .
j_gene: TRBJ2-7
CDR3aa: CASSFESYEQYF
CDR3nt: TGTGCCAGCAGCTTTGAAAGCTACGAGCAGTACTTC

v_gene: TRBV6-6
d_gene: TRBD2
abundance: .
j_gene: TRBJ2-3
CDR3aa: CASSIGLAGTDTQYF
CDR3nt: TGTGCCAGCAGTATAGGACTAGCGGGCACAGATACGCAGTATTTT

v_gene: TRBV9
d_gene: .
abundance: .
j_gene: TRBJ1-5
CDR3aa: CASSVGRDPSNQPQHF
CDR3nt: TGTGCCAGCAGCGTAGGCAGGGATCCTAGCAATCAGCCCCAGCATTTT

v_gene: TRBV7-2
d_gene: TRBD2
abundance: .
j_gene: TRBJ2-1
CDR3aa: CASSLAGGEQFF
CDR3nt: TGTGCCAGCAGCTTAGCGGGAGGGGAGCAGTTCTTC

v_gene: TRBV19
d_gene: .
abundance: .
j_gene: TRBJ2-5
CDR3aa: CASSRRAPQETQYF
CDR3nt: TGTGCCAGTAGTCGCAGGGCGCCCCAAGAGACCCAGTACTTC